This section outlines one T cell receptor beta chain sequence together with its context. The antigen remains unidentified. Healthy donors of bone marrow made up the group. A multiplex PCR was run with 60 Vbeta primers and 13 Jbeta primers. Produced via immunoSEQ multiplex PCR; TCRdb's table is partial and in-frame only. This sample has some 170,000 clones, with about four fifths found just once. The germline V and J ends were trimmed by 0 bases and 4 bases, with 9 bases remaining between them. Germline CDR1 GTSNPN, CDR2 SVGIG (reference sequence). This CDR3 contains 13 residues. This sample is part of a study of cytomegalovirus exposure and HLA in healthy donors. Notes on the study in general: A later analysis showed HLA-associated TCR beta chains outstripping equally common others in clonal expansion. Later analysis identified a missense DCLRE1C variant that was linked to TCR beta V- and J-gene trimming.

Sequencing was carried out using PBMCs. The clonotype originates from a woman in her late teens or twenties in good health and CMV-seropositive. The genes are TRBV30 and TRBJ1-2, with D perhaps TRBD1 (6 bases). CDR3 bases: TGTGCCTGGAGTGTAGGACAGTCCTATGGCTACACCTTC. This gives the protein CAWSVGQSYGYTF.